Below are 9 T cell receptor beta chains sequenced from a single sample in a study of T cells after yellow fever vaccination. One entry per CDR3 protein, called by TCRdb with MiXCR from the 5' RACE reads. The sample contains just under 600,000 distinct CDR3 sequences, roughly 12% of which appear only once. The specimen comprised PBMCs, sampled on the day of the yellow fever booster vaccination. These TCRs come from a man aged 25-45 years who received the YFV17D yellow fever vaccine.

This chain joins TRBV7-9 and TRBJ2-3, with D unclear. The CDR3 has 15 amino acids. Germline V lookup: CDR1 SEHNR, CDR2 FQNEAQ (reference sequence). With 2 bases removed from V and 2 bases from J, the gap between germline ends came to 11 bases. The CDR3: CASSLWKATTDTQYF. DNA for the CDR3: TGTGCCAGCAGCTTATGGAAAGCTACCACAGATACGCAGTATTTT.

This clonotype was seen only a few times. The V gene is TRBV7-9, the J gene TRBJ2-7, with D unclear. Trimming took off 8 bases at V and 6 bases at J, with 11 bases between the two ends. The germline gives CDR1 SEHNR, CDR2 FQNEAQ (reference sequence). CDR3 length: 11 amino acids. The CDR3 bases are TGTGCCAGCGACCAAATGGGCGAGCAGTACTTC. This encodes CASDQMGEQYF.

V and J are TRBV2 and TRBJ2-4, with D hard to call. This CDR3 comprises 13 residues. V lost 7 bases, J lost 0 bases, and 7 bases lay in between. Germline loops: CDR1 SNHLY, CDR2 FYNNEI. CDR3 sequence reads: CASTDVAKNIQYF. CDR3 DNA: TGTGCCAGCACAGACGTAGCCAAAAACATTCAGTACTTC.

The chain has TRBV25-1 and TRBJ1-3, with 8 bases identical to TRBD1. CDR3 length: 16 residues. V shed 2 bases and J 5 bases; nucleotides not matched to a gene: 8. Germline assignment: CDR1 MGHDK and CDR2 SYGVNS. The CDR3 coding sequence is TGTGCCAGCAGTGAAAAGTTCGACAGGGGCAGAAACACCATATATTTT. Its translation: CASSEKFDRGRNTIYF.

Many counts were recorded for this clonotype. The rearrangement uses TRBV12-3 or TRBV12-4 and TRBJ2-1; D call uncertain. The CDR3 spans 15 residues. V shed 2 bases and J shed 3 bases, with 11 bases lying between them. CDR3 coding DNA: TGTGCCAGCAGTTTAACTTCGGCAATCTACAATGAGCAGTTCTTC. Translation: CASSLTSAIYNEQFF.

The table lists this clonotype with a few counts. V and J are TRBV24-1 and TRBJ2-3; tentative D call: TRBD1 (6 bases). The CDR3 covers 15 residues. Trimming stripped 4 bases from V and 4 bases from J, with 14 bases between. CDR1 and CDR2 (germline): KGHDR, SFDVKD. This CDR3 is CATSDRVGGADTQYF. As DNA, the CDR3 is TGTGCCACCAGTGACCGTGTTGGGGGCGCAGATACGCAGTATTTT.

This clonotype was seen ten or more times. V gene TRBV3-1 combines with J gene TRBJ2-3; D uncertain. Germline lookup yields CDR1 LGHDT and CDR2 YNNKEL (reference sequence). CDR3 length: 15 residues. V lost 3 bases, J lost 2 bases, and 12 bases lay in between. CDR3: CASSQGLGFTDTQYF. The CDR3 region has the DNA TGTGCCAGCAGCCAGGGTCTCGGGTTCACAGATACGCAGTATTTT.

The sample holds a few counts of this clonotype. The chain carries TRBV18 and TRBJ2-1; 7 nucleotides align to TRBD2. Germline trimming cut 4 bases from V and 3 bases from J; bases unmatched to any gene: 12. Germline CDR1 reads KGHSH; CDR2 reads LQKENI. The CDR3 spans 17 residues. CDR3 protein: CASSRQAGTTDYNEQFF. CDR3 sequence (DNA): TGTGCCAGCTCACGTCAAGCAGGGACTACCGACTACAATGAGCAGTTCTTC.

This chain joins TRBV5-1 and TRBJ2-5, with 8 bases lining up with TRBD2. V shed 0 bases, J shed 4 bases, and the junction held 8 bases outside the gene matches. Looked up from germline, CDR1 is SGHRS and CDR2 is YFSETQ. This CDR3 is 16 amino acids long. CDR3 loop: CASSLVGSAGAETQYF. The DNA for the CDR3 is TGCGCCAGCAGCTTGGTGGGCTCAGCGGGGGCAGAGACCCAGTACTTC.